The 27 T cell receptor beta chains listed next were all sequenced from one sample in a study of cytomegalovirus exposure and HLA in healthy donors. This table comes from immunoSEQ multiplex PCR, and its TCRdb copy is limited to in-frame clones, with some not included. The top ten hold approximately 2.5% of the sample, which has 250,000 or so clones, 80% to 90% seen once. Sequencing was carried out using PBMCs. The receptor source for this set is a young man in good health and CMV-seronegative.

The chain carries TRBV6-5 and TRBJ2-7, with 7 bases fitting TRBD1. CDR3 length equals 16 residues. Germline CDR1 MNHEY, CDR2 SVGAGI. The trim removed 0 bases at V and 3 bases at J, leaving 8 bases unmatched. CDR3 DNA sequence: TGTGCCAGCAGTTACTCCACGGGACAGACCCTCTACGAGCAGTACTTC. Translating it yields CASSYSTGQTLYEQYF.

In this sample, this clone turned up once. The chain couples TRBV7-9 to TRBJ1-1; tentative D call: TRBD1 (5 bases). CDR3 size: 15 residues. Germline lookup yields CDR1 SEHNR and CDR2 FQNEAQ (reference sequence). V was trimmed by 3 bases and J by 7 bases, leaving 18 bases between them. This CDR3 is CASSLGRNWGGEAFF. The CDR3 region has the DNA TGTGCCAGCAGCTTGGGGCGCAATTGGGGCGGTGAAGCTTTCTTT.

This chain links TRBV29-1 with TRBJ2-1; D is possibly TRBD2 (5 bases). This CDR3 is 16 amino acids long. CDR1 SQVTM and CDR2 ANQGSEA come from the germline V gene. V lost 0 bases to trimming and J lost 7 bases, with 19 bases between them. CDR3 amino acids: CSVEDPLVMGKNEQFF. The CDR3 DNA is TGCAGCGTTGAAGATCCACTAGTGATGGGCAAGAATGAGCAGTTCTTC.

The V call is TRBV7-9, the J call TRBJ2-7, with a possible D match to TRBD1 (5 bases). Germline CDR1 SEHNR, CDR2 FQNEAQ (reference sequence). This CDR3 comprises 11 residues. V lost 5 bases and J 5 bases, leaving 7 bases between the germline ends. CDR3 amino acids: CASSGADEQYF. CDR3 nucleotides: TGTGCCAGCAGCGGGGCCGACGAGCAGTACTTC.

The rearrangement joins TRBV28 to TRBJ1-2; 12 bases are shared with TRBD1. Germline V gives CDR1 MDHEN, CDR2 SYDVKM. V lost 5 bases to trimming and J lost 4 bases; unmatched junction nucleotides: 14. The CDR3 covers 18 residues. The CDR3 reads CASSLWGTGGAGLYGYTF. CDR3 in DNA: TGTGCCAGCAGTCTCTGGGGGACAGGGGGCGCAGGACTCTATGGCTACACCTTC.

The CDR3, as DNA: TGTGCCAGTAGTATCCCAGGGTTTGGCGATCAGCCCCAGCATTTT. Encoded protein: CASSIPGFGDQPQHF. The V call is TRBV19, the J call TRBJ1-5; D might be TRBD1 (5 bases). The V gene lost 3 bases and the J gene lost 5 bases, with 14 bases spanning the gap. The CDR3 has 15 amino acids. Germline V CDR1 and CDR2: LNHDA, SQIVND (reference sequence). Full variable domain (outside the CDR3, taken from reference TRBV19 and TRBJ1-5): DGGITQSPKYLFRKEGQNVTLSCEQNLNHDAMYWYRQDPGQGLRLIYYSQIVNDFQKGDIAEGYSVSREKKESFPLTVTSAQKNPTAFYLCASSIPGFGDQPQHFGDGTRLSIL.

V gene TRBV19 combines with J gene TRBJ1-5; no reliable D call. CDR1 and CDR2 (germline): LNHDA, SQIVND (reference sequence). Trimming shortened V by 3 bases and J by 7 bases, and 19 bases separated the two germline ends. The CDR3 extends over 16 amino acids. The DNA of the CDR3 is TGTGCCAGTAGTATCAGTTTCGGCGCCGGAGCCCAGCCCCAGCATTTT. Translation: CASSISFGAGAQPQHF.

Only one count was recorded for this clone. This chain connects TRBV6-5 to TRBJ2-5, with D possibly TRBD2 on 6 matching bases. Trimming removed 6 bases from V and 5 bases from J, with 10 bases in between. This CDR3 contains 12 residues. Germline assignment: CDR1 MNHEY and CDR2 SVGAGI. CDR3 in amino acids: CASSRRGETQYF. The CDR3 DNA follows: TGTGCCAGCAGCCGGAGGGGTGAGACCCAGTACTTC.

The chain is built from TRBV11-2 and TRBJ2-7; D is unclear. The CDR3 has 14 amino acids. Germline lookup yields CDR1 SGHAT and CDR2 FQNNGV. V was shortened by 0 bases and J by 3 bases, with 9 bases between the two germline ends. CDR3 DNA sequence: TGTGCCAGCAGCTTAGAGTCCCAGTTCTACGAGCAGTACTTC. Amino acids: CASSLESQFYEQYF.

V gene TRBV4-2 combines with J gene TRBJ2-3; D is ambiguous. Trimming removed 4 bases from V and 1 base from J, with 15 bases in between. Germline V gene data show CDR1 as LGHNA and CDR2 as YNFKEQ. The CDR3 is 16 amino acids. The CDR3 is CASSPSYLERTDTQYF. CDR3 nucleotides: TGTGCCAGCAGCCCCTCCTATTTGGAGCGCACAGATACGCAGTATTTT.

V gene TRBV9 combines with J gene TRBJ2-1, with TRBD2 matching over 9 bases. Germline V gene data show CDR1 as SGDLS and CDR2 as YYNGEE. The CDR3 runs 17 residues. With 0 bases clipped from V and 7 bases from J, the junction kept 11 bases outside the gene matches. CDR3 in amino acids: CASSVAQGLAGLNEQFF. DNA for the CDR3: TGTGCCAGCAGCGTAGCTCAAGGTCTAGCGGGGTTGAATGAGCAGTTCTTC.

The chain recombines TRBV10-3 with TRBJ2-2; 7 nucleotides line up with TRBD1. Germline CDR1 reads ENHRY; CDR2 reads SYGVKD. The CDR3 loop spans 14 amino acids. The trim removed 5 bases at V and 2 bases at J, leaving 2 bases unmatched. The CDR3 region has the DNA TGTGCCATCAGTCAGGGGGTCAACACCGGGGAGCTGTTTTTT. Amino acid sequence: CAISQGVNTGELFF.

V and J are TRBV5-4 and TRBJ2-7, with D perhaps TRBD2 (6 bases). Germline CDR1 SGHNT, CDR2 YYREEE (reference sequence). The ends were cut back, 3 bases at V and 1 base at J, with 14 bases in the middle. The CDR3 is made up of 15 amino acids. DNA of the CDR3: TGTGCCAGCAGCTGGGGGACTGCCGCTTCCTACGAGCAGTACTTC. Amino acids: CASSWGTAASYEQYF.

V is TRBV6-6 and J is TRBJ1-4, with no clear D. CDR1 is MNHNY and CDR2 is SVGAGI in the germline V gene (reference sequence). The germline V and J ends were trimmed by 2 bases and 12 bases, with 10 bases remaining between them. The CDR3 is made up of 12 amino acids. The CDR3 is CASSYVTEELFF. The DNA of the CDR3 is TGTGCCAGCAGTTACGTCACAGAAGAACTGTTTTTT.

This sequence joins TRBV7-2 and TRBJ1-2; D is uncertain. The CDR3 covers 15 residues. Deletions cut 3 bases from V and 3 bases from J, with 14 bases between. Germline CDR1 and CDR2: SGHTA and FQGNSA. CDR3 residues: CASSLLRRGDYGYTF. CDR3 DNA sequence: TGTGCCAGCAGCTTGCTTAGACGCGGGGACTATGGCTACACCTTC.

DNA for the CDR3: TGTGCCATCAGTATCAGCGGGACAGGGGATTCACCCCTCCACTTT. This sequence encodes CAISISGTGDSPLHF. This chain joins TRBV10-3 and TRBJ1-6, with 10 bases identical to TRBD1. Germline V CDR1 and CDR2: ENHRY, SYGVKD. With V trimmed by 5 bases and J by 8 bases, 6 bases remained unmatched. The CDR3 consists of 15 residues.

V gene TRBV19 combines with J gene TRBJ1-4, with TRBD1 identical over 7 bases. Germline-derived CDR1 and CDR2 are LNHDA and SQIVND (reference sequence). The CDR3 covers 14 residues. V shed 4 bases, J shed 7 bases, and the junction held 6 bases outside the gene matches. The CDR3 region is CASSTTGSGEKLFF. The CDR3 DNA reads TGTGCCAGTAGTACGACAGGGTCGGGTGAAAAACTGTTTTTT.

The chain recombines TRBV5-1 with TRBJ2-3; D is perhaps TRBD1 (6 bases). There are 18 residues in the CDR3. Trimming removed 2 bases at V and 2 bases at J, with 21 bases between. Germline V gene sequence: CDR1 SGHRS, CDR2 YFSETQ. The CDR3 DNA reads TGCGCCAGCAGCTTTCGAGGGGGACAAATAACGCCCACAGATACGCAGTATTTT. As protein: CASSFRGGQITPTDTQYF. Full variable domain (outside the CDR3, taken from reference TRBV5-1 and TRBJ2-3): KAGVTQTPRYLIKTRGQQVTLSCSPISGHRSVSWYQQTPGQGLQFLFEYFSETQRNKGNFPGRFSGRQFSNSRSEMNVSTLELGDSALYLCASSFRGGQITPTDTQYFGPGTRLTVL.

The chain is built from TRBV5-6 and TRBJ2-3; TRBD2 aligns across 9 bases. The CDR3 has 19 amino acids. CDR1 is SGHDT, CDR2 YYEEEE, per germline. The V gene end was trimmed by 2 bases and the J gene end by 2 bases; junction bases not matched to a gene: 15. The CDR3 is CASSLLLAGTHVPTDTQYF. The CDR3 DNA is TGTGCCAGCAGCTTACTGCTAGCGGGAACACACGTCCCCACAGATACGCAGTATTTT.

The V and J genes are TRBV28 and TRBJ1-2, with D tentatively TRBD1 (5 bases). V was trimmed by 5 bases and J by 8 bases, leaving 15 bases between them. The CDR3 length is 13 residues. Germline V lookup: CDR1 MDHEN, CDR2 SYDVKM. This chain's CDR3 is CASSVGQYYGYTF. Written as DNA, the CDR3 is TGTGCCAGCAGTGTAGGACAATATTACGGCTACACCTTC.

The V call is TRBV7-2, the J call TRBJ2-1; tentative D call: TRBD1 (6 bases). Germline lookup yields CDR1 SGHTA and CDR2 FQGNSA. The CDR3 has 16 residues. V lost 5 bases to trimming and J lost 9 bases, with 23 bases between them. In DNA form, the CDR3 reads TGTGCCAGCAGCGGTCCGACAGGCTCTGTCGTTGTTGAGCAGTTCTTC. This codes for CASSGPTGSVVVEQFF.

The chain has TRBV10-3 and TRBJ1-6, with no clear D. V lost 4 bases and J 0 bases, leaving 10 bases between the germline ends. CDR1 and CDR2 (germline): ENHRY, SYGVKD. This CDR3 has 16 residues. The CDR3 region has the DNA TGTGCCATCAGTGCGACGGCTAGCTCCTATAATTCACCCCTCCACTTT. Its protein is CAISATASSYNSPLHF.

The V and J genes are TRBV27 and TRBJ2-1; 8 bases align to TRBD2. V gave up 2 bases and J gave up 6 bases; unmatched junction bases: 6. This CDR3 has 15 residues. Germline CDR1 reads MNHEY; CDR2 reads SMNVEV (reference sequence). CDR3 in amino acids: CASSLGAGARNEQFF. The CDR3 DNA sequence: TGTGCCAGCAGTTTAGGAGCGGGGGCCCGCAATGAGCAGTTCTTC.

This rearrangement joins TRBV6-5 to TRBJ1-2, with D hard to call. V was clipped by 0 bases and J by 3 bases, with 14 bases between them. Germline V lookup: CDR1 MNHEY, CDR2 SVGAGI. There are 16 residues in the CDR3. The CDR3 region has the DNA TGTGCCAGCAGTTACTCGACGGCGATACTACACTATGGCTACACCTTC. It yields the protein CASSYSTAILHYGYTF.

The chain has TRBV6-5 and TRBJ1-1; 8 bases are a match to TRBD1. V was pared by 6 bases and J by 4 bases, with 10 bases of the junction left unmatched. Germline lookup yields CDR1 MNHEY and CDR2 SVGAGI. The CDR3 loop spans 15 amino acids. The CDR3 nucleotides are TGTGCCAGCAGCGATCCCAGGGGGCGGGTCACTGAAGCTTTCTTT. Its translation is CASSDPRGRVTEAFF.

The chain carries TRBV5-1 and TRBJ2-2; D is ambiguous. The CDR3 runs to 13 residues. V was shortened by 8 bases and J by 1 base, with 9 bases between the two germline ends. Germline V gives CDR1 SGHRS, CDR2 YFSETQ. The CDR3 reads CASNSGNTGELFF. The CDR3 DNA follows: TGCGCCAGTAACAGTGGGAACACCGGGGAGCTGTTTTTT.

CDR3 in amino acids: CSVGHSGTEAFF. In DNA form, the CDR3 reads TGCAGCGTTGGTCATTCGGGGACTGAAGCTTTCTTT. V usage is TRBV29-1 and J usage is TRBJ1-1; no definite D call. V was clipped by 4 bases and J by 5 bases, with 11 bases between them. CDR1 and CDR2 from the germline V gene are SQVTM and ANQGSEA. This CDR3 spans 12 amino acids.